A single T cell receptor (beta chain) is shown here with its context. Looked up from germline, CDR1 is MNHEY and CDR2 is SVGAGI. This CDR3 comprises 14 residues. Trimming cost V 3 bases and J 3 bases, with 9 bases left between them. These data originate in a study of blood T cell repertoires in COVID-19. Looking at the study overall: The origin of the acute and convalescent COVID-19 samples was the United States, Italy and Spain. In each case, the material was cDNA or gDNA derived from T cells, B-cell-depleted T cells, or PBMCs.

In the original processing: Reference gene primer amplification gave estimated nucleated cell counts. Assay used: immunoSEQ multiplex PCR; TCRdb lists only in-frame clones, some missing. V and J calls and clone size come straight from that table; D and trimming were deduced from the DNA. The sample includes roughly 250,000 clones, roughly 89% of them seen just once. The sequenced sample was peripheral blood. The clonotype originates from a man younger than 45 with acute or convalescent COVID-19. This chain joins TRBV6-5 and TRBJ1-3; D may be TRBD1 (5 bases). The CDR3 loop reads CASSYIGGGNTIYF. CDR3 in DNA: TGTGCCAGCAGTTATATCGGGGGTGGAAACACCATATATTTT.